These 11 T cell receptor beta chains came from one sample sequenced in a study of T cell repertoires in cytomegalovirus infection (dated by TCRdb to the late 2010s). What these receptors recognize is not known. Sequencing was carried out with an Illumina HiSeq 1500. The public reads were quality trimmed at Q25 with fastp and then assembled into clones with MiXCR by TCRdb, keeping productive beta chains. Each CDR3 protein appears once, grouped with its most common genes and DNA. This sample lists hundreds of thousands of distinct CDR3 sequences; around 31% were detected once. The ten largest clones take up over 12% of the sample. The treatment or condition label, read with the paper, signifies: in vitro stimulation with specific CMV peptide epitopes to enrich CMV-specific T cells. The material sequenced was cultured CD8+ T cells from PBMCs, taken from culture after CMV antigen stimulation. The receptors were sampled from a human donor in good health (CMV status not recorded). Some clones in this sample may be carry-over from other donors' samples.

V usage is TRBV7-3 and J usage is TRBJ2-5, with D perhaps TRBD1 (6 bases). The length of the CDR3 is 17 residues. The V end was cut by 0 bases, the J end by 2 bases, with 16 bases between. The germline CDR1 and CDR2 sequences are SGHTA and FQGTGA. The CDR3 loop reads CASSLTGPTGPQETQYF. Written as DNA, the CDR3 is TGTGCCAGCAGCTTAACGGGGCCAACAGGGCCACAAGAGACCCAGTACTTC.

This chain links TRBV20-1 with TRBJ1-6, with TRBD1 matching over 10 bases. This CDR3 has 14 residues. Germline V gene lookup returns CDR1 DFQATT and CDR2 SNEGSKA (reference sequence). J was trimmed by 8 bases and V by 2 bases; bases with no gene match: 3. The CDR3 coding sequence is TGCAGTGCTAGAAGGACAGGGGGTGATTCACCCCTCCACTTT. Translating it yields CSARRTGGDSPLHF.

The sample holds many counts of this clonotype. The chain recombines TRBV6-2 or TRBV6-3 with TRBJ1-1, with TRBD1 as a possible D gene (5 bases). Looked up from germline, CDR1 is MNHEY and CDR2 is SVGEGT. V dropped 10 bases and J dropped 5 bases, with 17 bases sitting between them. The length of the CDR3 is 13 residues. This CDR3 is CATLPGLGTEAFF. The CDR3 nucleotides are TGTGCCACCCTCCCGGGGCTGGGGACTGAAGCTTTCTTT.

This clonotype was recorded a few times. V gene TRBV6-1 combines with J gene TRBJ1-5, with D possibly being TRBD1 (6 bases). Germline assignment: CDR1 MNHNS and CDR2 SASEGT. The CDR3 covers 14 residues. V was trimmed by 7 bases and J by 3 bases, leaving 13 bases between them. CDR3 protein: CASTPDRYNQPQHF. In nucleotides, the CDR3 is TGTGCCAGCACCCCTGACAGGTACAATCAGCCCCAGCATTTT.

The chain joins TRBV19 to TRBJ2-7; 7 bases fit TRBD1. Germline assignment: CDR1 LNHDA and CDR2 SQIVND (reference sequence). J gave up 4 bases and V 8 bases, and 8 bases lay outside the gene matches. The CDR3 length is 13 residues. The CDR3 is CASATGVQYEQYF. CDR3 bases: TGTGCCAGTGCCACAGGGGTCCAGTACGAGCAGTACTTC. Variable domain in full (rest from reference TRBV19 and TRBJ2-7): DGGITQSPKYLFRKEGQNVTLSCEQNLNHDAMYWYRQDPGQGLRLIYYSQIVNDFQKGDIAEGYSVSREKKESFPLTVTSAQKNPTAFYLCASATGVQYEQYFGPGTRLTVT.

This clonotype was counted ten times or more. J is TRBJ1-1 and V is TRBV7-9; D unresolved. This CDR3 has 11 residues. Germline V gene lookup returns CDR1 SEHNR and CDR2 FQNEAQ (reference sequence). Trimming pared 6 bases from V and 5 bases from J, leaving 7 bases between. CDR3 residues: CASSSGTEAFF. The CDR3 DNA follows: TGTGCCAGCAGTTCGGGAACTGAAGCTTTCTTT.

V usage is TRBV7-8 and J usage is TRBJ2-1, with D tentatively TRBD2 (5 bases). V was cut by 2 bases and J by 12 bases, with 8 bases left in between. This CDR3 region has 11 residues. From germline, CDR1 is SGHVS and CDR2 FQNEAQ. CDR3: CASSLTRVQFF. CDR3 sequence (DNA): TGTGCCAGCAGCTTAACTAGGGTGCAGTTCTTC.

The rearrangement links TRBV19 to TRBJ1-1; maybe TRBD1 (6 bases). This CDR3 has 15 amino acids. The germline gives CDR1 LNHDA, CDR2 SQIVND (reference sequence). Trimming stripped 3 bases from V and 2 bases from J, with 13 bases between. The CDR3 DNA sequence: TGTGCCAGTAGTATTTTAGACAGGATAAACACTGAAGCTTTCTTT. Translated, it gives CASSILDRINTEAFF.

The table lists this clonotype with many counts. As DNA, the CDR3 is TGTGCCAGCTTGGGACGGACCCTTGAAACCGGGGAGCTGTTTTTT. This sequence encodes CASLGRTLETGELFF. J is TRBJ2-2 and V is TRBV7-9; D possibly uses TRBD1 or TRBD2 (5 bases each). Germline V gene data show CDR1 as SEHNR and CDR2 as FQNEAQ (reference sequence). With 8 bases removed from V and 5 bases from J, the gap between germline ends came to 18 bases. This CDR3 spans 15 amino acids.

The CDR3 protein is CASSLSDGALYNEQFF. In DNA form, the CDR3 reads TGTGCCAGCAGCCTCTCGGACGGTGCCCTCTACAATGAGCAGTTCTTC. This sequence joins TRBV9 and TRBJ2-1; D gene unclear. Looked up from germline, CDR1 is SGDLS and CDR2 is YYNGEE. The CDR3 sequence is 16 residues long. V dropped 4 bases and J dropped 3 bases, with 17 bases sitting between them.

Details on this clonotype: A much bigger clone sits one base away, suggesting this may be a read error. In nucleotides, the CDR3 is TGTGCCAGGAGCTTAGTCCGTGGGGAGCAGTTCTTC. It specifies CARSLVRGEQFF. The chain is built from TRBV7-6 and TRBJ2-1; D unclear. CDR1 and CDR2 (germline): SGHVS, FNYEAQ. CDR3 length equals 12 residues.